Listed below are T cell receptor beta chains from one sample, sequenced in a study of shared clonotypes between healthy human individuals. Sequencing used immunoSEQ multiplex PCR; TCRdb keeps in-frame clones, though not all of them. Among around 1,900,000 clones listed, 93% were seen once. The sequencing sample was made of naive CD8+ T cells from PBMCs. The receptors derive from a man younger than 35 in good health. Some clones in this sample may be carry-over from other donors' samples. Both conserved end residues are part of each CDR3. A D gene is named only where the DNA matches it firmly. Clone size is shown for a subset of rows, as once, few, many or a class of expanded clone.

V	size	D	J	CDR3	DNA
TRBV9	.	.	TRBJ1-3	CASSVTDASSGNTIYF	TGTGCCAGCAGCGTAACAGACGCGAGCTCTGGAAACACCATATATTTT
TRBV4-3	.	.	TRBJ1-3	CASSQELVAGPGRGNTIYF	TGCGCCAGCAGCCAAGAATTGGTGGCAGGGCCAGGGAGAGGAAACACCATATATTTT
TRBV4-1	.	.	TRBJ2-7	CASSQPYFHPDYEQYF	TGCGCCAGCAGCCAACCTTATTTCCACCCCGATTACGAGCAGTACTTC
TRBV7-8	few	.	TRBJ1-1	CASSSLDDTEAFF	TGTGCCAGCAGCTCCCTGGATGACACTGAAGCTTTCTTT
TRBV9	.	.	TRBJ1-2	CASSVEAREGGYGYTF	TGTGCCAGCAGCGTAGAAGCGCGGGAGGGAGGCTATGGCTACACCTTC
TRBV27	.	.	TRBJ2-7	CASSLRIGGLYEQYF	TGTGCCAGCAGTTTACGGATCGGGGGCCTATACGAGCAGTACTTC
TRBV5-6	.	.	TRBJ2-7	CASSSIGGADSTEQYF	TGTGCCAGCAGCTCGATAGGGGGAGCTGACTCCACCGAGCAGTACTTC
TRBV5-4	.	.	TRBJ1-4	CASSLGTGPEKLFF	TGTGCCAGCAGCTTGGGAACGGGACCTGAAAAACTGTTTTTT
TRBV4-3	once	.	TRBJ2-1	CASSQGSSVSSSQFF	TGCGCCAGCAGCCAAGGTTCTAGCGTCTCCAGTTCGCAGTTCTTC
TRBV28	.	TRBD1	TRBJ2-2	CASSPDRGRTGELFF	TGTGCCAGCAGCCCGGACAGGGGCCGAACCGGGGAGCTGTTTTTT
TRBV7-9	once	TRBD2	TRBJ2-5	CASSAYHREVETQYF	TGTGCCAGCAGCGCATACCATCGGGAGGTAGAGACCCAGTACTTC
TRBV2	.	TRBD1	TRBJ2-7	CASNPRDRVYEQYF	TGTGCCAGCAACCCCCGGGACAGGGTCTACGAGCAGTACTTC
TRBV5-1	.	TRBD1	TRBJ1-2	CASSLGTALYTF	TGCGCCAGCAGCTTAGGGACAGCCCTGTACACCTTC
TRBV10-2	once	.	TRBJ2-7	CASSPPPEGSYEQYF	TGCGCCAGCAGCCCACCCCCCGAGGGATCCTACGAGCAGTACTTC
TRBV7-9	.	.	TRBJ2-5	CASRRSQETQYF	TGTGCCAGCAGAAGGTCCCAAGAGACCCAGTACTTC
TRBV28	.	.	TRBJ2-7	CASNVASSSYEQYF	TGTGCCAGCAATGTGGCAAGCTCTTCCTACGAGCAGTACTTC
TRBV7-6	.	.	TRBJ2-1	CASSLAPYNEQFF	TGTGCCAGCAGCTTAGCCCCCTACAATGAGCAGTTCTTC
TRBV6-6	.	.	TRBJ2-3	CASSYRADTQYF	TGTGCCAGCAGTTACCGGGCAGATACGCAGTATTTT
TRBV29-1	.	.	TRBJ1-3	CSALSPSSGNTIYF	TGCAGCGCCCTTAGTCCGAGCTCTGGAAACACCATATATTTT
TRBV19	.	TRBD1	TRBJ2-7	CASSTPGQGHEQYF	TGTGCCAGTAGTACCCCGGGACAGGGCCACGAGCAGTACTTC
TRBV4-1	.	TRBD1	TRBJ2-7	CASSQGPGGLAEQYF	TGCGCCAGCAGCCAAGGTCCAGGGGGCCTCGCCGAGCAGTACTTC
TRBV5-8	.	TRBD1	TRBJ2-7	CASSWGQGPPLLYF	TGTGCCAGCAGCTGGGGACAGGGGCCTCCCCTCTTGTACTTC
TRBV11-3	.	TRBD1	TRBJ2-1	CASSLGTGNGEQFF	TGTGCCAGCAGCCTAGGGACAGGGAACGGTGAGCAGTTCTTC
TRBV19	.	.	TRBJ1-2	CASNYGFNYGYTF	TGTGCCAGTAACTATGGCTTTAACTATGGCTACACCTTC
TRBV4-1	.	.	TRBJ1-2	CASSQETENYGYTF	TGCGCCAGCAGCCAAGAGACCGAGAATTATGGCTACACCTTC
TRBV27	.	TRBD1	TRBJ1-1	CASRGQDWAEAFF	TGTGCCAGCAGGGGACAGGATTGGGCTGAAGCTTTCTTT
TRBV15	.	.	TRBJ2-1	CATSKPGSGNEQFF	TGTGCCACCAGCAAACCCGGGAGTGGCAATGAGCAGTTCTTC
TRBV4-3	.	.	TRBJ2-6	CASSQGAVSGANVLTF	TGCGCCAGCAGCCAAGGGGCCGTATCTGGGGCCAACGTCCTGACTTTC
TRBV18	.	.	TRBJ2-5	CASSPDWPQETQYF	TGTGCCAGCTCACCGGACTGGCCCCAAGAGACCCAGTACTTC
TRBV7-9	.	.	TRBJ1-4	CASSLTRTAHEKLFF	TGCGCCAGCAGCCTTACTCGGACAGCGCATGAAAAACTGTTTTTT
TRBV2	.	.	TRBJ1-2	CASSEAANREGHPTF	TGTGCCAGCAGTGAAGCCGCCAACAGGGAGGGCCACCCCACCTTC
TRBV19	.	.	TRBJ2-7	CASTLSGNSYEQYF	TGTGCCAGTACCCTGTCTGGCAACTCCTACGAGCAGTACTTC
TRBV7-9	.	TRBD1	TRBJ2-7	CASSLPPTGDRYEQYF	TGTGCCAGCAGCTTACCGCCGACAGGGGACCGCTACGAGCAGTACTTC
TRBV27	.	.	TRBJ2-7	CASSPGTFYEQYF	TGTGCCAGCAGTCCGGGGACTTTCTACGAGCAGTACTTC
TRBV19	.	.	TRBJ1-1	CASSIRPANTEAFF	TGTGCCAGTAGTATTCGCCCAGCGAACACTGAAGCTTTCTTT
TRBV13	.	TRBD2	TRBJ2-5	CASSSRQVLAGVEETQYF	TGTGCCAGCAGCTCCCGACAGGTCCTAGCGGGAGTTGAGGAGACCCAGTACTTC
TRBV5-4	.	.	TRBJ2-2	CASSFALAEGGTGELFF	TGTGCCAGCAGCTTCGCACTAGCCGAAGGTGGCACCGGGGAGCTGTTTTTT
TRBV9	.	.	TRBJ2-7	CASSGKGGPSYEQYF	TGTGCCAGCAGCGGTAAAGGAGGGCCGTCCTACGAGCAGTACTTC
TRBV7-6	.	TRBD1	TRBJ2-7	CASSFDRDNSYEQYF	TGTGCCAGCAGCTTTGACAGGGACAACTCCTACGAGCAGTACTTC
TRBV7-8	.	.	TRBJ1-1	CASSVGERGTEAFF	TGTGCCAGCAGCGTAGGGGAGCGGGGCACTGAAGCTTTCTTT
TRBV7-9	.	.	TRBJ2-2	CASSTDGELFF	TGTGCCAGCAGCACTGACGGGGAGCTGTTTTTT